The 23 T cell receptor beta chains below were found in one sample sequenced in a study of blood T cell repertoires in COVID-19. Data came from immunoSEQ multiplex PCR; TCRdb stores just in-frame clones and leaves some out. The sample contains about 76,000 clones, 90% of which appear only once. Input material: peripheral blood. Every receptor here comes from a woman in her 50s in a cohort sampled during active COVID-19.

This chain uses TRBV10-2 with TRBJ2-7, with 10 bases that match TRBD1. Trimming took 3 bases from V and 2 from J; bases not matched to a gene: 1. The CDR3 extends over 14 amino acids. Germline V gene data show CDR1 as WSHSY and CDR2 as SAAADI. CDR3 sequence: CASSDGQGAYEQYF. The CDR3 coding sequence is TGCGCCAGCAGTGACGGACAGGGGGCCTACGAGCAGTACTTC.

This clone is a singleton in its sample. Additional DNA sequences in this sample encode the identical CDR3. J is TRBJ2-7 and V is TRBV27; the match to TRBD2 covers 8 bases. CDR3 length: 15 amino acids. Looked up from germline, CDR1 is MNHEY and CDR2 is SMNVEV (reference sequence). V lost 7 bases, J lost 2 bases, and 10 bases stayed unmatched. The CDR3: CASIRGGPGAYEQYF. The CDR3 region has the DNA TGTGCCAGCATTCGGGGGGGGCCGGGGGCCTACGAGCAGTACTTC.

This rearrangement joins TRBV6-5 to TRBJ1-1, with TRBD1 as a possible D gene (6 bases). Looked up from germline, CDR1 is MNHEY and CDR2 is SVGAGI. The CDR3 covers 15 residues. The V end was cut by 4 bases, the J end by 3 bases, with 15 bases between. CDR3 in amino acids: CASSFTRGGDTEAFF. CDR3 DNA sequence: TGTGCCAGCAGTTTTACCAGGGGTGGCGACACTGAAGCTTTCTTT.

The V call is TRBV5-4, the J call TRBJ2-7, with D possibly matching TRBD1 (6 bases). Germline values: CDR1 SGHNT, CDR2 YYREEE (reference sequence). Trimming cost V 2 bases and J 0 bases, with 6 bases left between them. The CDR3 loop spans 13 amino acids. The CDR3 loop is CASSFRGSYEQYF. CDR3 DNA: TGTGCCAGCAGCTTCAGGGGCTCCTACGAGCAGTACTTC.

CDR3 in DNA: TGTGCCAGCAGCTTGGGACAGGGACGTTTTGGTTCACCCCTCCACTTT. It encodes CASSLGQGRFGSPLHF. The gene calls are TRBV7-4 and TRBJ1-6, with TRBD1 matching over 9 bases. The CDR3 totals 16 residues. The ends lost 3 bases at V and 9 bases at J; junction bases unmatched: 9. Per the germline V gene, CDR1 is SGHVT and CDR2 is SQSDAQ.

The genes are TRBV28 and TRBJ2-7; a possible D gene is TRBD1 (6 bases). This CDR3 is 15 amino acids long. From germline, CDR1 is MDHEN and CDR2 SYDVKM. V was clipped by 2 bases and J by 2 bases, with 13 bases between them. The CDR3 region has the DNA TGTGCCAGCAGTTTAGACAGGAGGTCCCCCTACGAGCAGTACTTC. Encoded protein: CASSLDRRSPYEQYF.

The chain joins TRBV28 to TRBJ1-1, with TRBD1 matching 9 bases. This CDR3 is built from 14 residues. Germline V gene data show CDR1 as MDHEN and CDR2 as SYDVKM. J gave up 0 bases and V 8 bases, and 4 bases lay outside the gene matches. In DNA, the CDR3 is TGTGCCAGCGGGACAGGGTCACTGAACACTGAAGCTTTCTTT. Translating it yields CASGTGSLNTEAFF.

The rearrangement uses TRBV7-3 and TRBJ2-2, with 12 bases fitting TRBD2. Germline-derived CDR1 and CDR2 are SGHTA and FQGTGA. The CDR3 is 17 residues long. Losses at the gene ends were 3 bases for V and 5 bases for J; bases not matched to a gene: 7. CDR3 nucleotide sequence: TGTGCCAGCAGCTTCAGGCTAGCGGGAGGGCCAACCGGGGAGCTGTTTTTT. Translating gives CASSFRLAGGPTGELFF.

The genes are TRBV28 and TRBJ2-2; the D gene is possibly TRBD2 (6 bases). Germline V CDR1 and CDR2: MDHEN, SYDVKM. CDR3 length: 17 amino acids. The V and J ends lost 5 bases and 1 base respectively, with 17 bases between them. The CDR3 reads CASSIRIRLENTGELFF. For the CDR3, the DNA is TGTGCCAGCAGTATCCGGATAAGACTAGAGAACACCGGGGAGCTGTTTTTT.

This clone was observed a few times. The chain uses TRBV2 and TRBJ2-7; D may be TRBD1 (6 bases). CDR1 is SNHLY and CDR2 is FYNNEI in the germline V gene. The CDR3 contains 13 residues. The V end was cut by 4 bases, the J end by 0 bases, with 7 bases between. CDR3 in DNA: TGTGCCAGCAGTGGACAGGACTCCTACGAGCAGTACTTC. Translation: CASSGQDSYEQYF.

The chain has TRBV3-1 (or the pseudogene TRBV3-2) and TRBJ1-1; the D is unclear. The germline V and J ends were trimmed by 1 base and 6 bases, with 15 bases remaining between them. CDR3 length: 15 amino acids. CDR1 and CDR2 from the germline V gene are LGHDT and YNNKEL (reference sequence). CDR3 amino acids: CASSQGLLYSPEAFF. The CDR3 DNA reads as TGTGCCAGCAGCCAAGGGCTGCTCTATAGCCCTGAAGCTTTCTTT.

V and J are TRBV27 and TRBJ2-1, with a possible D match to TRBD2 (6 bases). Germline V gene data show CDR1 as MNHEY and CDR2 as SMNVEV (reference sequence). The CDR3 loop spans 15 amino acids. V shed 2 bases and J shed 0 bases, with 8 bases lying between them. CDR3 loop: CASSLAGSSYNEQFF. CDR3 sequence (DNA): TGTGCCAGCAGTTTAGCGGGAAGCTCCTACAATGAGCAGTTCTTC.

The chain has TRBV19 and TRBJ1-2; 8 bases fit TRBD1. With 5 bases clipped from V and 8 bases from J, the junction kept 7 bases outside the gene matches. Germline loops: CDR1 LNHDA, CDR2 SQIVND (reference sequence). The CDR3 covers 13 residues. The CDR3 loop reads CASSLDREDGYTF. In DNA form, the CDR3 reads TGTGCCAGTAGTCTGGACAGGGAGGACGGCTACACCTTC.

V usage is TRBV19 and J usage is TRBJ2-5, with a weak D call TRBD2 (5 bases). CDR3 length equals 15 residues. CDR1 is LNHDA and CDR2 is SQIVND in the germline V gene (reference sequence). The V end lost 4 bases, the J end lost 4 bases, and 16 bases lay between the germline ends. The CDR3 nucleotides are TGTGCCAGTAGTAGTATAGGGAGATTAGGAGAGACCCAGTACTTC. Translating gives CASSSIGRLGETQYF.

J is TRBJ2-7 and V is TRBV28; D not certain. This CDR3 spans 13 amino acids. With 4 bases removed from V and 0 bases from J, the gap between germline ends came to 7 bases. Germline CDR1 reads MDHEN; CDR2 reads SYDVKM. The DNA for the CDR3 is TGTGCCAGCAGTTCCCATGTCTCCTACGAGCAGTACTTC. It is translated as CASSSHVSYEQYF.

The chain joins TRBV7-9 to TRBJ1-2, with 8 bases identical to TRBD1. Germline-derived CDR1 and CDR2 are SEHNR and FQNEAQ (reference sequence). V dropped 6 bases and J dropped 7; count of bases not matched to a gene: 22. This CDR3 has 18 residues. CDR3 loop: CASSREGNWVGQGFGYTF. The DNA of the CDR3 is TGTGCCAGCAGTCGTGAGGGTAATTGGGTAGGACAGGGATTTGGCTACACCTTC.

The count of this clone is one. Here the CDR3 reads CASSERPSGILANTGELFF. The CDR3 region has the DNA TGTGCCAGCAGTGAAAGGCCTAGCGGGATCCTCGCGAACACCGGGGAGCTGTTTTTT. The chain is built from TRBV2 and TRBJ2-2; 9 nucleotides align to TRBD2. The CDR3 has 19 amino acids. V lost 2 bases and J lost 0; bases outside the gene matches: 10. The germline V gene encodes CDR1 SNHLY and CDR2 FYNNEI. Combining the CDR3 with reference TRBV2 and TRBJ2-2 gives the whole variable domain EPEVTQTPSHQVTQMGQEVILRCVPISNHLYFYWYRQILGQKVEFLVSFYNNEISEKSEIFDDQFSVERPDGSNFTLKIRSTKLEDSAMYFCASSERPSGILANTGELFFGEGSRLTVL.

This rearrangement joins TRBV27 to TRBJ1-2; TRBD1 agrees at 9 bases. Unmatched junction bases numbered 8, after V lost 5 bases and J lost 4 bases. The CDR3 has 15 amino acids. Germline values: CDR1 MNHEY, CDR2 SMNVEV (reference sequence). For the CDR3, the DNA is TGTGCCAGCAGTCCCCTGGGGACAGGGCTCTATGGCTACACCTTC. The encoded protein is CASSPLGTGLYGYTF.

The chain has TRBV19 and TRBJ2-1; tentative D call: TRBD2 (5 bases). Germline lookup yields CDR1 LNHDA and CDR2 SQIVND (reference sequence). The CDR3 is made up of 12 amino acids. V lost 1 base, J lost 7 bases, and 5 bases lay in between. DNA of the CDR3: TGTGCCAGTAGTATAGGAGGGAATGAGCAGTTCTTC. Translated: CASSIGGNEQFF.

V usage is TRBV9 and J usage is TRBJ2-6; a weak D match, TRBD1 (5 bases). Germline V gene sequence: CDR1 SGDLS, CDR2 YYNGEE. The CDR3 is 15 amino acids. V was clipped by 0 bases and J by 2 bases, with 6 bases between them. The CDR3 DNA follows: TGTGCCAGCAGCGTAGGACAGCCTGGGGCCAACGTCCTGACTTTC. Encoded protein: CASSVGQPGANVLTF. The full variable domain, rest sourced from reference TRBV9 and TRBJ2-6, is DSGVTQTPKHLITATGQRVTLRCSPRSGDLSVYWYQQSLDQGLQFLIQYYNGEERAKGNILERFSAQQFPDLHSELNLSSLELGDSALYFCASSVGQPGANVLTFGAGSRLTVL.

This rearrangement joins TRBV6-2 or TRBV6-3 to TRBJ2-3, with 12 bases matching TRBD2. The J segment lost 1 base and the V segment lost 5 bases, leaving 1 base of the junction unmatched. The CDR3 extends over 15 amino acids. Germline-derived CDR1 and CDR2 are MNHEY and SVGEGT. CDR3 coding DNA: TGTGCCAGCAGTCGGACTAGCGGGGGCACAGATACGCAGTATTTT. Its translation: CASSRTSGGTDTQYF.

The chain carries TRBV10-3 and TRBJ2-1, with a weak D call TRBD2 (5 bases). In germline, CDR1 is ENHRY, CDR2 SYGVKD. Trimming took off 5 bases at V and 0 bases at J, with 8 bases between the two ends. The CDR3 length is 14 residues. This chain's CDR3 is CAISSGRSYNEQFF. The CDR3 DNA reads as TGTGCCATCAGTAGCGGCCGCTCCTACAATGAGCAGTTCTTC.

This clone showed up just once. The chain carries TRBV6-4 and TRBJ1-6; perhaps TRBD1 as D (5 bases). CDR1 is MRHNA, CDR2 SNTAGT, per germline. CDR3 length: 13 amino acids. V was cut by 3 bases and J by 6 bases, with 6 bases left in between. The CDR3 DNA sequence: TGTGCCAGCAGTGAACAGGTTAATTCACCCCTCCACTTT. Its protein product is CASSEQVNSPLHF.